These T cell receptor beta chains were read from a single sample in a study of cytomegalovirus exposure and HLA in healthy donors. Only in-frame clones appear in the TCRdb table, and some are missing; sequencing was by immunoSEQ multiplex PCR. The data show about 170,000 clones, with around 72% seen just once and 2.5% to 4% held by the top ten. Sequencing used PBMCs. These receptors were taken from a woman between 45 and 65 years old in good health and CMV-seropositive. Each CDR3 is given with its conserved first and last residue. A D gene is named only where the DNA matches it firmly. Clone size appears in some rows only: once, few, many, or a class for an expanded clone.

V	D	J	length	size	CDR3	DNA
TRBV10-2	TRBD2	TRBJ2-2	17	few	CASSHGTTLGVTGELFF	TGCGCCAGCAGCCACGGGACTACCCTTGGGGTCACCGGGGAGCTGTTTTTT
TRBV19	.	TRBJ1-5	14	few	CASSIGGLNQPQHF	TGTGCCAGTAGTATCGGGGGTTTGAATCAGCCCCAGCATTTT
TRBV5-1	TRBD2	TRBJ2-7	16	.	CASTTEGLAGEAEQYF	TGCGCCAGCACCACCGAGGGACTAGCGGGGGAGGCCGAGCAGTACTTC
TRBV11-3	TRBD2	TRBJ2-5	18	few	CASSLGATSGAERETQYF	TGTGCCAGCAGCTTAGGGGCGACTAGCGGGGCCGAGAGAGAGACCCAGTACTTC
TRBV21-1	.	TRBJ2-7	17	.	CASSKPPGELPGGEQYF	TGTGCCAGCAGCAAACCCCCAGGGGAGCTCCCCGGGGGGGAGCAGTACTTC
TRBV6-1	.	TRBJ2-7	12	.	CASKLDTYEQYF	TGTGCCAGCAAGCTGGACACCTACGAGCAGTACTTC
TRBV6-5	.	TRBJ2-6	13	few	CATYTPGANGLTF	TGTGCCACCTATACACCTGGGGCCAACGGCCTGACTTTC
TRBV6-5	.	TRBJ1-1	12	few	CASSYSQGRAFF	TGTGCCAGCAGTTACTCACAGGGTCGGGCTTTCTTT
TRBV5-5	.	TRBJ1-1	13	.	CASSLTVNTEAFF	TGTGCCAGCAGTTTGACTGTTAACACTGAAGCTTTCTTT
TRBV21-1	.	TRBJ2-1	16	few	CASSRGTGDPYNEQFF	TGTGCCAGCAGCCGCGGGACAGGGGACCCCTACAATGAGCAGTTCTTC
TRBV4-3	TRBD2	TRBJ2-1	17	.	CASSHPRSGRINNEQFF	TGCGCCAGCAGCCACCCGAGGAGCGGGAGGATAAACAATGAGCAGTTCTTC
TRBV12-5	.	TRBJ2-2	14	.	CASGEGASTGELFF	TGTGCTAGTGGGGAGGGGGCTAGCACCGGGGAGCTGTTTTTT
TRBV6-6	.	TRBJ1-2	16	.	CASSYSTQGTPYGYTF	TGTGCCAGCAGTTACTCGACTCAGGGCACCCCCTATGGCTACACCTTC
TRBV12-5	.	TRBJ2-1	15	.	CASARGSSSYNEQFF	TGTGCTAGTGCCCGTGGATCTAGCTCCTACAATGAGCAGTTCTTC
TRBV6-1	.	TRBJ1-1	12	.	CASMVQNTEAFF	TGTGCCAGCATGGTACAGAACACTGAAGCTTTCTTT
TRBV28	.	TRBJ2-1	15	.	CASSFLARSYNEQFF	TGTGCCAGCAGTTTCCTAGCAAGGTCCTACAATGAGCAGTTCTTC
TRBV4-3	.	TRBJ2-5	15	.	CASSQDLQARGTQYF	TGCGCCAGCAGCCAAGATCTTCAGGCCCGGGGGACCCAGTACTTC
TRBV7-3	TRBD1	TRBJ2-7	15	.	CASSLNPGGWDEQYF	TGTGCCAGCAGCTTAAACCCAGGGGGTTGGGACGAGCAGTACTTC
TRBV6-6	TRBD1	TRBJ2-1	16	.	CASSYSGTGGSNEQFF	TGTGCCAGCAGTTATTCCGGGACAGGGGGGTCCAATGAGCAGTTCTTC
TRBV4-1	.	TRBJ2-6	17	.	CASSPIRVLSGANGLTF	TGCGCCAGCAGCCCAATTAGGGTTCTTTCTGGGGCCAACGGCCTGACTTTC
TRBV11-2	TRBD2	TRBJ2-1	14	once	CASSLGGNYNEQFF	TGTGCCAGCAGCCTCGGGGGGAATTACAATGAGCAGTTCTTC
TRBV28	TRBD2	TRBJ2-1	19	.	CASSSYPGTTGFSYNEQFF	TGTGCCAGCAGTTCCTATCCCGGGACTACGGGGTTCTCCTACAATGAGCAGTTCTTC
TRBV7-6	.	TRBJ2-5	16	few	CASSLAGNGGHETQYF	TGTGCCAGCAGCTTAGCCGGCAATGGAGGTCACGAGACCCAGTACTTC
TRBV5-1	TRBD2	TRBJ2-1	15	.	CASSRTSGSLHEQFF	TGCGCCAGCAGCAGGACTAGCGGGAGTCTCCATGAGCAGTTCTTC
TRBV15	.	TRBJ2-4	14	.	CATSRDRGEDSQYF	TGTGCCACCAGCAGAGATCGCGGCGAGGACAGTCAGTACTTC
TRBV29-1	.	TRBJ2-3	16	.	CSVEDRRPGASDTQYF	TGCAGCGTTGAAGATCGTAGGCCAGGGGCTTCAGATACGCAGTATTTT
TRBV20-1	TRBD2	TRBJ2-1	11	few	CSAKRGNEQFF	TGCAGTGCTAAGCGGGGGAATGAGCAGTTCTTC
TRBV9	TRBD2	TRBJ2-5	16	.	CASSDKTSGSRETQYF	TGTGCCAGCAGCGACAAGACTAGCGGGAGTCGAGAGACCCAGTACTTC
TRBV2	TRBD2	TRBJ2-3	15	.	CASSSRGGGTDTQYF	TGTGCCAGCAGTTCGCGGGGGGGCGGAACAGATACGCAGTATTTT
TRBV7-2	TRBD2	TRBJ2-1	15	.	CASMLRGLVDNEQFF	TGTGCCAGCATGCTACGGGGACTAGTAGACAATGAGCAGTTCTTC
TRBV2	.	TRBJ1-5	16	.	CASTLFRTVSNQPQHF	TGTGCCAGCACCCTTTTCCGGACAGTTAGCAATCAGCCCCAGCATTTT
TRBV7-6	TRBD1	TRBJ1-1	14	.	CASSPRQGRTEAFF	TGTGCCAGCAGCCCCAGACAGGGGCGAACTGAAGCTTTCTTT
TRBV28	.	TRBJ2-5	18	.	CASSQWIAAGLTGETQYF	TGTGCCAGCAGCCAATGGATCGCGGCAGGGTTAACCGGCGAGACCCAGTACTTC
TRBV7-8	.	TRBJ1-2	14	.	CASSPGAVYYGYTF	TGTGCCAGCAGTCCAGGGGCGGTATACTATGGCTACACCTTC
TRBV7-2	TRBD2	TRBJ2-7	15	.	CASSFTAGGQYEQYF	TGTGCCAGCAGCTTTACAGCGGGGGGCCAATACGAGCAGTACTTC
TRBV6-5	.	TRBJ1-2	14	.	CASTTRETGYGYTF	TGTGCCAGCACAACGAGGGAGACTGGCTATGGCTACACCTTC
TRBV28	.	TRBJ1-4	14	.	CASSFSLTGEKLFF	TGTGCCAGCAGTTTCTCGCTGACGGGTGAAAAACTGTTTTTT
TRBV29-1	TRBD2	TRBJ2-5	12	.	CSVESGTETQYF	TGCAGCGTTGAGAGCGGGACAGAGACCCAGTACTTC
TRBV18	.	TRBJ1-2	18	.	CASSPTRQAADPPPGYTF	TGTGCCAGCTCACCTACCCGACAGGCCGCGGATCCACCACCCGGCTACACCTTC
TRBV7-9	.	TRBJ2-7	14	once	CASSLDSPSGWQYF	TGTGCCAGCAGCTTAGACTCCCCCTCGGGTTGGCAGTACTTC
TRBV30	TRBD1	TRBJ1-5	11	.	CAWSSGTEEHF	TGTGCCTGGAGTTCCGGGACAGAAGAGCATTTT
TRBV6-6	TRBD2	TRBJ2-5	16	.	CASTSGTRGTHQTQYF	TGTGCCAGTACCTCCGGGACTAGAGGGACCCATCAGACCCAGTACTTC
TRBV19	.	TRBJ2-6	15	.	CASSGTGSGANVLTF	TGTGCCAGTAGCGGAACAGGGTCAGGGGCCAACGTCCTGACTTTC
TRBV9	.	TRBJ1-2	15	.	CASSEGPDSDYGYTF	TGTGCCAGCAGCGAGGGGCCAGACAGTGACTATGGCTACACCTTC
TRBV11-3	.	TRBJ1-1	15	.	CASSPSGGVRTEAFF	TGTGCCAGCAGCCCGAGCGGGGGGGTTCGGACTGAAGCTTTCTTT
TRBV5-4	TRBD2	TRBJ2-1	18	.	CASSSSGAGGPSYNEQFF	TGTGCCAGCAGCTCTAGCGGGGCGGGCGGACCCTCCTACAATGAGCAGTTCTTC
TRBV28	TRBD1	TRBJ1-5	15	.	CASTIQLGQHQPQHF	TGTGCCAGCACCATTCAGTTGGGACAGCATCAGCCCCAGCATTTT
TRBV5-1	.	TRBJ2-6	16	once	CASSFNYVSGANGLTF	TGCGCCAGCAGCTTTAATTATGTCTCTGGGGCCAACGGCCTGACTTTC
TRBV2	.	TRBJ1-1	13	.	CASKSQANTEAFF	TGTGCCAGCAAATCACAGGCGAACACTGAAGCTTTCTTT
TRBV27	TRBD1	TRBJ1-6	20	.	CASSLGARDRHPIYNSPLHF	TGTGCCAGCAGTTTAGGCGCACGGGACAGGCACCCTATTTATAATTCACCCCTCCACTTT
TRBV7-8	TRBD2	TRBJ2-7	16	.	CASSLGLAGEDYEQYF	TGTGCCAGCAGCTTAGGACTAGCGGGAGAAGATTACGAGCAGTACTTC
TRBV30	.	TRBJ2-5	14	.	CAWSRDARGGTQYF	TGTGCCTGGAGTCGGGACGCGCGGGGAGGGACCCAGTACTTC
TRBV18	TRBD1	TRBJ2-7	15	.	CASSLRTGSPYEQYF	TGTGCCAGCTCACTACGGACAGGGTCCCCCTACGAGCAGTACTTC
TRBV28	.	TRBJ2-3	13	.	CASSFPPPYTQYF	TGTGCCAGCAGTTTCCCCCCCCCTTATACGCAGTATTTT
TRBV9	TRBD1	TRBJ1-4	15	.	CASSVRTGAGEKLFF	TGTGCCAGCAGCGTTAGAACAGGGGCAGGGGAAAAACTGTTTTTT
TRBV7-2	TRBD1	TRBJ1-5	15	few	CASSWGQGAGQPQHF	TGTGCCAGCAGCTGGGGACAGGGGGCAGGTCAGCCCCAGCATTTT
TRBV7-9	.	TRBJ2-7	15	few	CASSFGGGFNYEQYF	TGTGCCAGCAGCTTCGGTGGGGGGTTTAACTACGAGCAGTACTTC
TRBV4-2	TRBD2	TRBJ2-3	17	.	CASSPGTSGSFTDTQYF	TGTGCCAGCAGCCCGGGGACTAGCGGGAGTTTTACAGATACGCAGTATTTT
TRBV28	.	TRBJ2-5	12	.	CASRGDQETQYF	TGTGCCTCCCGCGGGGACCAAGAGACCCAGTACTTC
TRBV5-6	.	TRBJ1-4	15	.	CASSLAGWENEKLFF	TGTGCCAGCAGCTTGGCAGGGTGGGAAAATGAAAAACTGTTTTTT